This T cell receptor beta chain emerged from a study of cytomegalovirus exposure and HLA in healthy donors. Some clones are missing from TCRdb's copy, which holds only in-frame ones; the method was immunoSEQ multiplex PCR. The sample lists around 220,000 clones, about 86% occurring once. On this clone itself: Its antigen is unidentified.

The donors were part of the roughly 110-subject validation cohort, which stood apart from the approximately 700-subject first cohort. Findings of the study overall: Cytomegalovirus-associated TCR beta chains were listed, numbering some 150.

The CDR3 is 17 amino acids. Between the trimmed V and J ends, which lost 6 bases and 0 bases, there was a span of 18 bases. Germline-derived CDR1 and CDR2 are PRHDT and FYEKMQ (reference sequence). Sequencing was performed on PBMCs. This chain joins TRBV13 and TRBJ2-1; TRBD1 might be the D (6 bases). The TCR originated in a woman aged 18-29 years in good health and CMV-seronegative. CDR3 coding DNA: TGTGCCAGCAGATCGAACAGGGCACCGAGCTCCTACAATGAGCAGTTCTTC. Encoded protein: CASRSNRAPSSYNEQFF.